Following are 20 T cell receptor beta chains from one sample sequenced in a study of blood T cell repertoires in COVID-19. Measured with immunoSEQ multiplex PCR; TCRdb has only the in-frame clones, and not every one. The sample lists approximately 160,000 clones; roughly nine tenths were seen once. Sequenced input: peripheral blood. All receptors derive from a man aged 50-59 years with acute or convalescent COVID-19.

V is TRBV12-3 or TRBV12-4 and J is TRBJ2-1; D is possibly TRBD1 (6 bases). Trimming shortened V by 6 bases and J by 7 bases, and 10 bases separated the two germline ends. The CDR3 contains 12 residues. This chain's CDR3 is CASRNRVNEQFF. CDR3 nucleotide sequence: TGTGCCAGCAGGAACAGGGTTAATGAGCAGTTCTTC.

The V call is TRBV28, the J call TRBJ1-4, with 9 bases identical to TRBD1. With V trimmed by 3 bases and J by 2 bases, 10 bases remained unmatched. CDR1 MDHEN and CDR2 SYDVKM come from the germline V gene. The CDR3 covers 18 residues. The CDR3 DNA sequence: TGTGCCAGCAGTTTGTTCGGGACAGGGACATCTACTAATGAAAAACTGTTTTTT. This sequence encodes CASSLFGTGTSTNEKLFF.

The V call is TRBV5-1, the J call TRBJ2-1; 14 bases fit TRBD2. Germline V gene data show CDR1 as SGHRS and CDR2 as YFSETQ. The CDR3 has 15 amino acids. The trim removed 0 bases at V and 10 bases at J, leaving 3 bases unmatched. The CDR3 protein is CASSLARLAGGEQFF. CDR3 sequence (DNA): TGCGCCAGCAGCTTGGCGAGACTAGCGGGAGGGGAGCAGTTCTTC.

The chain joins TRBV7-8 to TRBJ1-5; no clear D gene. The germline V gene has CDR1 SGHVS and CDR2 FQNEAQ. The CDR3 has 16 residues. The ends were cut back, 1 base at V and 0 bases at J, with 10 bases in the middle. The CDR3 DNA is TGTGCCAGCAGCTTAGATCCAGACTATAGCAATCAGCCCCAGCATTTT. Amino acid sequence: CASSLDPDYSNQPQHF. The entire variable domain, with the rest obtained from reference TRBV7-8 and TRBJ1-5, is as follows: GAGVSQSPRYKVAKRGQDVALRCDPISGHVSLFWYQQALGQGPEFLTYFQNEAQLDKSGLPSDRFFAERPEGSVSTLKIQRTQQEDSAVYLCASSLDPDYSNQPQHFGDGTRLSIL.

This clone was counted a single time. One junction end does not reproduce the germline sequence, and a read error may be involved. The same CDR3 is also encoded by other DNA sequences in this sample. The chain carries TRBV7-2 and TRBJ2-7, with TRBD2 matching over 7 bases. This CDR3 region has 16 residues. CDR1 is SGHTA, CDR2 FQGNSA, per germline. In DNA form, the CDR3 reads TGTGCCAGTAGCTTAGGGTCCGGGAGGTCTCTACGCGAGCAGTACTTC. Protein sequence: CASSLGSGRSLREQYF.

The CDR3 nucleotides are TGTGCCAGCAGCTGGGACATTTATCAGCCCCAGCATTTT. It is translated as CASSWDIYQPQHF. The chain recombines TRBV28 with TRBJ1-5, with a weak D call TRBD1 (6 bases). Between the trimmed V and J ends, which lost 6 bases and 5 bases, there was a span of 11 bases. This CDR3 is 13 amino acids long. CDR1 is MDHEN, CDR2 SYDVKM, per germline.

The chain recombines TRBV14 with TRBJ2-2; 10 nucleotides align to TRBD1. Germline assignment: CDR1 SGHDN and CDR2 FVKESK. V was pared by 3 bases and J by 5 bases, with 3 bases of the junction left unmatched. The CDR3 sequence is 15 residues long. CDR3 region: CASSQGQGRTGELFF. CDR3 coding DNA: TGTGCCAGCAGCCAGGGACAGGGGAGAACCGGGGAGCTGTTTTTT.

This rearrangement joins TRBV5-1 to TRBJ2-1, with TRBD2 as a possible D gene (6 bases). Germline V gene sequence: CDR1 SGHRS, CDR2 YFSETQ. The length of the CDR3 is 16 residues. Trimming removed 2 bases at V and 4 bases at J, with 16 bases between. The CDR3: CASSLPGLQIYNEQFF. The CDR3 DNA reads as TGCGCCAGCAGCTTACCGGGACTCCAAATTTACAATGAGCAGTTCTTC.

The rearrangement joins TRBV7-9 to TRBJ1-1; TRBD1 might be the D (5 bases). The CDR3 has 14 amino acids. V was trimmed by 1 base and J by 1 base, leaving 7 bases between them. CDR1 and CDR2 (germline): SEHNR, FQNEAQ (reference sequence). The CDR3 loop reads CASSLEQGNTEAFF. DNA for the CDR3: TGTGCCAGCAGCTTAGAGCAGGGGAACACTGAAGCTTTCTTT.

The gene calls are TRBV18 and TRBJ1-4; a weak D match, TRBD1 (5 bases). Germline-derived CDR1 and CDR2 are KGHSH and LQKENI. Trimming removed 4 bases from V and 7 bases from J, with 16 bases in between. CDR3 size: 15 residues. The CDR3: CASSLKAGGSEKLFF. CDR3 coding DNA: TGTGCCAGCTCACTCAAAGCCGGGGGGAGTGAAAAACTGTTTTTT. The variable domain in full, with the rest retrieved from reference TRBV18 and TRBJ1-4, is NAGVMQNPRHLVRRRGQEARLRCSPMKGHSHVYWYRQLPEEGLKFMVYLQKENIIDESGMPKERFSAEFPKEGPSILRIQQVVRGDSAAYFCASSLKAGGSEKLFFGSGTQLSVL.

The CDR3 protein is CASSLGTGGNQPQHF. The CDR3 DNA reads as TGTGCCAGCAGCCTAGGGACAGGGGGCAATCAGCCCCAGCATTTT. The chain recombines TRBV3-1 (or the pseudogene TRBV3-2) with TRBJ1-5, with 10 bases that match TRBD1. Germline values: CDR1 LGHDT, CDR2 YNNKEL (reference sequence). V dropped 4 bases and J dropped 2; count of bases not matched to a gene: 2. This CDR3 comprises 15 residues.

The chain carries TRBV27 and TRBJ2-3, with D possibly TRBD1 on 5 matching bases. Germline values: CDR1 MNHEY, CDR2 SMNVEV (reference sequence). Trimming took off 11 bases at V and 2 bases at J, with 8 bases between the two ends. This CDR3 is 11 amino acids long. In DNA form, the CDR3 reads TGTGCCGCAGGGATCACAGATACGCAGTATTTT. Translating it yields CAAGITDTQYF.

The chain has TRBV7-3 and TRBJ1-6; weak D call: TRBD1 (6 bases). This CDR3 spans 16 amino acids. From germline, CDR1 is SGHTA and CDR2 FQGTGA. Trimming took 7 bases from V and 7 from J, leaving 20 bases between them. CDR3 bases: TGTGCCAGCACCGGAGGGGGGGAGGATCAGAATTCACCCCTCCACTTT. Translation: CASTGGGEDQNSPLHF.

The CDR3 sequence: CASSLDPGRAHGYTF. The DNA for the CDR3 is TGTGCCAGCAGCTTGGACCCGGGGAGGGCCCATGGCTACACCTTC. The gene calls are TRBV7-9 and TRBJ1-2, with D uncertain. V was cut by 3 bases and J by 6 bases, with 17 bases left in between. The CDR3 consists of 15 residues. Germline V lookup: CDR1 SEHNR, CDR2 FQNEAQ (reference sequence).

The rearrangement links TRBV5-4 to TRBJ2-5; tentative D call: TRBD2 (5 bases). The CDR3 sequence is 13 residues long. Germline CDR1 is SGHNT and CDR2 is YYREEE (reference sequence). V gave up 4 bases and J gave up 5 bases, with 12 bases separating them. The CDR3 is CASSPEGEETQYF. In DNA form, the CDR3 reads TGTGCCAGCAGCCCCGAGGGAGAGGAGACCCAGTACTTC. Supplemented by reference TRBV5-4 and TRBJ2-5, the full variable domain reads ETGVTQSPTHLIKTRGQQVTLRCSSQSGHNTVSWYQQALGQGPQFIFQYYREEENGRGNFPPRFSGLQFPNYSSELNVNALELDDSALYLCASSPEGEETQYFGPGTRLLVL.

The chain has TRBV7-2 and TRBJ1-5; 8 bases match TRBD1. Germline-derived CDR1 and CDR2 are SGHTA and FQGNSA. The trim removed 5 bases at V and 0 bases at J, leaving 12 bases unmatched. The CDR3 is 18 residues long. The CDR3 DNA reads as TGTGCCAGCAGCCTCTGGACAGGGACCGTAGATAGCAATCAGCCCCAGCATTTT. This sequence encodes CASSLWTGTVDSNQPQHF.

This sequence joins TRBV7-8 and TRBJ1-2; D perhaps matches TRBD1 (6 bases). Between the trimmed V and J ends, which lost 6 bases and 3 bases, there was a span of 14 bases. Germline V gives CDR1 SGHVS, CDR2 FQNEAQ. CDR3 length: 14 amino acids. CDR3 DNA: TGTGCCAGCAGTCCAGGGACAAGCCACTATGGCTACACCTTC. Amino acid sequence: CASSPGTSHYGYTF.

The sample holds one count of this clone. The rearrangement links TRBV5-1 to TRBJ2-2; D unclear. CDR1 and CDR2 (germline): SGHRS, YFSETQ. The germline V and J ends were trimmed by 6 bases and 0 bases, with 15 bases remaining between them. This CDR3 contains 16 residues. In nucleotides, the CDR3 is TGCGCCAGCACCCTTAGAGTAATTACGAACACCGGGGAGCTGTTTTTT. Translation gives CASTLRVITNTGELFF.

V usage is TRBV7-9 and J usage is TRBJ2-5, with TRBD1 as a possible D gene (6 bases). There are 17 residues in the CDR3. V was cut by 0 bases and J by 3 bases, with 17 bases left in between. CDR1 and CDR2 (germline): SEHNR, FQNEAQ (reference sequence). The CDR3 spells CASSLALGAREEETQYF. The DNA of the CDR3 is TGTGCCAGCAGCTTAGCATTGGGGGCCCGCGAGGAAGAGACCCAGTACTTC.

The chain links TRBV5-1 to TRBJ1-1, with a weak D call TRBD1 (5 bases). Trimming stripped 7 bases from V and 1 base from J, with 11 bases between. Germline values: CDR1 SGHRS, CDR2 YFSETQ. The CDR3 consists of 13 residues. The chain's CDR3 is CASATGQNTEAFF. Written as DNA, the CDR3 is TGCGCCAGCGCCACAGGACAGAACACTGAAGCTTTCTTT.